The 26 T cell receptor beta chains below come from one sample, sequenced in a study of T cell changes during pregnancy in multiple sclerosis. Sequencing used immunoSEQ multiplex PCR; TCRdb keeps in-frame clones, though not all of them. The sample consists of about 83,000 clones, about 95% of them appearing once. Sequencing used peripheral blood, obtained in the second trimester of pregnancy. These receptors came from a female donor with multiple sclerosis, enrolled in a pregnancy study.

The chain has TRBV19 and TRBJ2-7; a possible D gene is TRBD1 (6 bases). Germline V lookup: CDR1 LNHDA, CDR2 SQIVND (reference sequence). Trimming shortened V by 2 bases and J by 5 bases, and 10 bases separated the two germline ends. CDR3 size: 13 residues. CDR3 sequence reads: CASSIRGGNEQYF. The CDR3 DNA reads as TGTGCCAGTAGTATACGAGGGGGAAACGAGCAGTACTTC. The full variable domain, its missing parts supplied by reference TRBV19 and TRBJ2-7, is DGGITQSPKYLFRKEGQNVTLSCEQNLNHDAMYWYRQDPGQGLRLIYYSQIVNDFQKGDIAEGYSVSREKKESFPLTVTSAQKNPTAFYLCASSIRGGNEQYFGPGTRLTVT.

The J gene is TRBJ2-3, the V gene TRBV2; 15 bases fit TRBD2. Unmatched junction bases numbered 3, after V lost 1 base and J lost 1 base. The CDR3 extends over 18 amino acids. The germline CDR1 and CDR2 sequences are SNHLY and FYNNEI. CDR3 residues: CASSEVGLAGGRTDTQYF. CDR3 bases: TGTGCCAGCAGTGAAGTCGGACTAGCGGGAGGGCGCACAGATACGCAGTATTTT.

The chain employs TRBV30 and TRBJ2-2, with 12 bases fitting TRBD2. The CDR3 covers 18 residues. With V trimmed by 2 bases and J by 7 bases, 14 bases remained unmatched. Germline loops: CDR1 GTSNPN, CDR2 SVGIG (reference sequence). The DNA for the CDR3 is TGTGCCTGGAGTCCTCGGGTCCTAGCGGGAGGGCCTGTCGGGGAGCTGTTTTTT. It specifies CAWSPRVLAGGPVGELFF.

V is TRBV30 and J is TRBJ2-2; 7 bases are a match to TRBD1. The J segment lost 7 bases and the V segment lost 5 bases, leaving 7 bases of the junction unmatched. CDR3 length: 13 amino acids. CDR1 and CDR2 (germline): GTSNPN, SVGIG (reference sequence). CDR3 sequence: CAWDRARGGELFF. CDR3 coding DNA: TGTGCCTGGGACAGGGCTCGGGGCGGGGAGCTGTTTTTT.

V is TRBV30 and J is TRBJ1-1; no clear D. V lost 1 base and J 1 base, leaving 7 bases between the germline ends. Germline values: CDR1 GTSNPN, CDR2 SVGIG (reference sequence). There are 13 residues in the CDR3. Here the CDR3 reads CAWSAGPNTEAFF. The CDR3 bases are TGTGCCTGGAGTGCGGGTCCGAACACTGAAGCTTTCTTT.

The chain carries TRBV30 and TRBJ1-5; unclear D gene. CDR3 length: 14 residues. Germline CDR1 is GTSNPN and CDR2 is SVGIG (reference sequence). V lost 0 bases to trimming and J lost 5 bases, with 11 bases between them. The CDR3 DNA follows: TGTGCCTGGAGTGTACCGTGGAGTGATCAGCCCCAGCATTTT. This gives the protein CAWSVPWSDQPQHF.

J is TRBJ2-3 and V is TRBV29-1; D perhaps matches TRBD1 (6 bases). The CDR3 runs 13 residues. V dropped 7 bases and J dropped 2 bases, with 13 bases sitting between them. Germline CDR1 SQVTM, CDR2 ANQGSEA. CDR3: CSDRQENTDTQYF. The CDR3 nucleotides read TGCAGCGATCGACAGGAGAACACAGATACGCAGTATTTT.

The CDR3 nucleotides are TGTGCCAGCAGCTCTGGGCGGGGATCCACTGAAGCTTTCTTT. Translating it yields CASSSGRGSTEAFF. The chain is built from TRBV7-6 and TRBJ1-1; D not certain. The CDR3 runs 14 residues. The germline gives CDR1 SGHVS, CDR2 FNYEAQ. The V and J ends lost 4 bases and 4 bases respectively, with 13 bases between them. Filled out from reference TRBV7-6 and TRBJ1-1, the complete variable domain reads GAGVSQSPRYKVTKRGQDVALRCDPISGHVSLYWYRQALGQGPEFLTYFNYEAQQDKSGLPNDRFSAERPEGSISTLTIQRTEQRDSAMYRCASSSGRGSTEAFFGQGTRLTVV.

The V gene is TRBV5-4, the J gene TRBJ2-1, with 11 bases aligning to TRBD2. The ends lost 9 bases at V and 4 bases at J; junction bases unmatched: 9. There are 15 residues in the CDR3. Looked up from germline, CDR1 is SGHNT and CDR2 is YYREEE (reference sequence). CDR3 DNA: TGTGCCATCAAACCAAGGACTAGCGGGTACAATGAGCAGTTCTTC. Amino acid sequence: CAIKPRTSGYNEQFF.

Only one count was recorded for this clone. In DNA form, the CDR3 reads TGTGCCAGCAGCTTATTCTCTAGCGGGACGTCCTACGAGCAGTACTTC. Translation gives CASSLFSSGTSYEQYF. The chain couples TRBV7-9 to TRBJ2-7; 9 bases align to TRBD2. The germline V gene has CDR1 SEHNR and CDR2 FQNEAQ (reference sequence). The CDR3 loop spans 16 amino acids. J gave up 1 base and V 2 bases, and 6 bases lay outside the gene matches.

CDR3 DNA: TGTGCCAGCAGTAGCGGGGTCTCCTACGAGCAGTACTTC. Translated, it gives CASSSGVSYEQYF. The V call is TRBV27, the J call TRBJ2-7; 7 bases map to TRBD2. J was trimmed by 0 bases and V by 5 bases; bases with no gene match: 1. The CDR3 has 13 amino acids. Germline loops: CDR1 MNHEY, CDR2 SMNVEV (reference sequence).

The chain carries TRBV5-1 and TRBJ1-4, with D possibly matching TRBD1 (6 bases). This CDR3 region has 16 residues. CDR1 SGHRS and CDR2 YFSETQ come from the germline V gene. The V end lost 4 bases, the J end lost 6 bases, and 19 bases lay between the germline ends. Here the CDR3 DNA reads TGCGCCAGCAGCAGAGGATCGTTGGGGGCGGATGAAAAACTGTTTTTT. Its protein product is CASSRGSLGADEKLFF.

The gene calls are TRBV10-1 and TRBJ2-1, with TRBD2 matching 10 bases. The trim removed 8 bases at V and 2 bases at J, leaving 9 bases unmatched. This CDR3 has 16 residues. Germline CDR1 WNHNN, CDR2 SYGVQD (reference sequence). In DNA, the CDR3 is TGCGCCAGCGGCTCTACTCTAGCGGGAGCCTACAATGAGCAGTTCTTC. Its protein is CASGSTLAGAYNEQFF.

This chain uses TRBV5-5 with TRBJ2-7; 8 positions agree with TRBD1. This CDR3 is 15 amino acids long. CDR1 is SGHKS and CDR2 is YYEKEE in the germline V gene (reference sequence). The V segment lost 5 bases and the J segment 6 bases; nucleotides outside the gene matches: 13. The CDR3, as DNA: TGTGCCAGCAGTTTCCAAGGACAGGGCCGCGGCGAGCAGTACTTC. Its translation: CASSFQGQGRGEQYF.

The rearrangement links TRBV7-8 to TRBJ2-3, with 7 bases lining up with TRBD2. The germline gives CDR1 SGHVS, CDR2 FQNEAQ. V shed 3 bases, J shed 0 bases, and the junction held 6 bases outside the gene matches. The CDR3 has 16 residues. DNA for the CDR3: TGTGCCAGCAGCTTCCTAGCGGATACTAGCACAGATACGCAGTATTTT. It codes for CASSFLADTSTDTQYF.

V usage is TRBV9 and J usage is TRBJ2-7, with 8 positions matching TRBD2. The CDR3 has 16 residues. The trim removed 3 bases at V and 7 bases at J, leaving 15 bases unmatched. The germline V gene encodes CDR1 SGDLS and CDR2 YYNGEE. The CDR3 nucleotides are TGTGCCAGCAGCGCGGGGGGGGGCCCCTTATCGTCTGAGCAGTACTTC. This encodes CASSAGGGPLSSEQYF.

The chain recombines TRBV19 with TRBJ2-6, with 9 bases matching TRBD1. Unmatched junction bases numbered 13, after V lost 6 bases and J lost 1 base. Germline loops: CDR1 LNHDA, CDR2 SQIVND (reference sequence). This CDR3 has 19 amino acids. The CDR3 is CASSSPGQGWFSGANVLTF. CDR3 DNA: TGTGCCAGTAGCTCTCCGGGACAGGGCTGGTTTTCTGGGGCCAACGTCCTGACTTTC.

The gene calls are TRBV5-1 and TRBJ1-5, with unresolved D. There are 13 residues in the CDR3. Per the germline V gene, CDR1 is SGHRS and CDR2 is YFSETQ. V gave up 1 base and J gave up 7 bases, with 9 bases separating them. The CDR3, as DNA: TGCGCCAGCAGCTTGAACGGAGCGCAGCCCCAGCATTTT. This encodes CASSLNGAQPQHF.

The rearrangement joins TRBV30 to TRBJ2-3, with 7 bases lining up with TRBD2. V was clipped by 2 bases and J by 2 bases; unmatched bases: 13. From germline, CDR1 is GTSNPN and CDR2 SVGIG (reference sequence). The CDR3 has 17 amino acids. The CDR3 reads CAWSPTFPAGFTDTQYF. Here the CDR3 DNA reads TGTGCCTGGAGTCCCACCTTCCCAGCGGGGTTCACAGATACGCAGTATTTT. Looking up the rest from reference TRBV30 and TRBJ2-3 gives the full variable domain: SQTIHQWPATLVQPVGSPLSLECTVEGTSNPNLYWYRQAAGRGLQLLFYSVGIGQISSEVPQNLSASRPQDRQFILSSKKLLLSDSGFYLCAWSPTFPAGFTDTQYFGPGTRLTVL.

CDR3 residues: CASKTILGSGSSYEQYF. The CDR3 region has the DNA TGTGCCAGCAAGACAATTTTAGGTAGCGGGAGCTCCTACGAGCAGTACTTC. The chain has TRBV2 and TRBJ2-7, with 9 bases matching TRBD2. This CDR3 region has 17 residues. Germline V CDR1 and CDR2: SNHLY, FYNNEI. With 7 bases clipped from V and 0 bases from J, the junction kept 13 bases outside the gene matches.

This rearrangement joins TRBV27 to TRBJ2-3, with a possible D match to TRBD2 (5 bases). V was pared by 5 bases and J by 0 bases, with 6 bases between. This CDR3 is built from 13 residues. Per the germline V gene, CDR1 is MNHEY and CDR2 is SMNVEV (reference sequence). CDR3 sequence reads: CASSGSSTDTQYF. The DNA for the CDR3 is TGTGCCAGCAGTGGGAGTAGCACAGATACGCAGTATTTT.

This chain uses TRBV7-6 with TRBJ2-7, with 9 bases matching TRBD2. V lost 2 bases to trimming and J lost 2 bases; unmatched junction nucleotides: 7. The CDR3 covers 16 residues. From germline, CDR1 is SGHVS and CDR2 FNYEAQ. DNA for the CDR3: TGTGCCAGCAGCTTAAAGGCGGGCGGGAGGGCCTACGAGCAGTACTTC. This codes for CASSLKAGGRAYEQYF. Drawing the rest from reference TRBV7-6 and TRBJ2-7, the complete variable domain is GAGVSQSPRYKVTKRGQDVALRCDPISGHVSLYWYRQALGQGPEFLTYFNYEAQQDKSGLPNDRFSAERPEGSISTLTIQRTEQRDSAMYRCASSLKAGGRAYEQYFGPGTRLTVT.

The chain has TRBV30 and TRBJ2-2; TRBD2 aligns across 7 bases. V lost 8 bases to trimming and J lost 0 bases; unmatched junction nucleotides: 6. The CDR3 has 14 amino acids. The germline V gene has CDR1 GTSNPN and CDR2 SVGIG (reference sequence). The DNA for the CDR3 is TGTGCCCGGACTAGTTTACCGAACACCGGGGAGCTGTTTTTT. Its protein is CARTSLPNTGELFF.

The rearrangement joins TRBV30 to TRBJ2-5; D not resolved. V lost 0 bases, J lost 5 bases, and 7 bases lay in between. The V gene's germline CDR1 is GTSNPN and CDR2 SVGIG (reference sequence). The length of the CDR3 is 12 residues. The CDR3 DNA follows: TGTGCCTGGAGTGTGAGCGAGGAGACCCAGTACTTC. Translating gives CAWSVSEETQYF.

V is TRBV7-8 and J is TRBJ2-7, with TRBD1 matching 8 bases. The germline V gene has CDR1 SGHVS and CDR2 FQNEAQ. The junction had 8 bases not matched to a gene; V was cut back by 5 bases and J by 2 bases. CDR3 size: 15 residues. DNA of the CDR3: TGTGCCAGCAGCATCGGACAGGGAGGCACCTACGAGCAGTACTTC. This translates into CASSIGQGGTYEQYF.

CDR3 bases: TGTGCCAGCAGCTTAGGGGCAGGGGACAATGAGCAGTTCTTC. Amino acids: CASSLGAGDNEQFF. The chain recombines TRBV5-4 with TRBJ2-1; the D gene is possibly TRBD1 (6 bases). The V gene lost 2 bases and the J gene lost 5 bases, with 11 bases spanning the gap. This CDR3 is built from 14 residues. The germline gives CDR1 SGHNT, CDR2 YYREEE (reference sequence).